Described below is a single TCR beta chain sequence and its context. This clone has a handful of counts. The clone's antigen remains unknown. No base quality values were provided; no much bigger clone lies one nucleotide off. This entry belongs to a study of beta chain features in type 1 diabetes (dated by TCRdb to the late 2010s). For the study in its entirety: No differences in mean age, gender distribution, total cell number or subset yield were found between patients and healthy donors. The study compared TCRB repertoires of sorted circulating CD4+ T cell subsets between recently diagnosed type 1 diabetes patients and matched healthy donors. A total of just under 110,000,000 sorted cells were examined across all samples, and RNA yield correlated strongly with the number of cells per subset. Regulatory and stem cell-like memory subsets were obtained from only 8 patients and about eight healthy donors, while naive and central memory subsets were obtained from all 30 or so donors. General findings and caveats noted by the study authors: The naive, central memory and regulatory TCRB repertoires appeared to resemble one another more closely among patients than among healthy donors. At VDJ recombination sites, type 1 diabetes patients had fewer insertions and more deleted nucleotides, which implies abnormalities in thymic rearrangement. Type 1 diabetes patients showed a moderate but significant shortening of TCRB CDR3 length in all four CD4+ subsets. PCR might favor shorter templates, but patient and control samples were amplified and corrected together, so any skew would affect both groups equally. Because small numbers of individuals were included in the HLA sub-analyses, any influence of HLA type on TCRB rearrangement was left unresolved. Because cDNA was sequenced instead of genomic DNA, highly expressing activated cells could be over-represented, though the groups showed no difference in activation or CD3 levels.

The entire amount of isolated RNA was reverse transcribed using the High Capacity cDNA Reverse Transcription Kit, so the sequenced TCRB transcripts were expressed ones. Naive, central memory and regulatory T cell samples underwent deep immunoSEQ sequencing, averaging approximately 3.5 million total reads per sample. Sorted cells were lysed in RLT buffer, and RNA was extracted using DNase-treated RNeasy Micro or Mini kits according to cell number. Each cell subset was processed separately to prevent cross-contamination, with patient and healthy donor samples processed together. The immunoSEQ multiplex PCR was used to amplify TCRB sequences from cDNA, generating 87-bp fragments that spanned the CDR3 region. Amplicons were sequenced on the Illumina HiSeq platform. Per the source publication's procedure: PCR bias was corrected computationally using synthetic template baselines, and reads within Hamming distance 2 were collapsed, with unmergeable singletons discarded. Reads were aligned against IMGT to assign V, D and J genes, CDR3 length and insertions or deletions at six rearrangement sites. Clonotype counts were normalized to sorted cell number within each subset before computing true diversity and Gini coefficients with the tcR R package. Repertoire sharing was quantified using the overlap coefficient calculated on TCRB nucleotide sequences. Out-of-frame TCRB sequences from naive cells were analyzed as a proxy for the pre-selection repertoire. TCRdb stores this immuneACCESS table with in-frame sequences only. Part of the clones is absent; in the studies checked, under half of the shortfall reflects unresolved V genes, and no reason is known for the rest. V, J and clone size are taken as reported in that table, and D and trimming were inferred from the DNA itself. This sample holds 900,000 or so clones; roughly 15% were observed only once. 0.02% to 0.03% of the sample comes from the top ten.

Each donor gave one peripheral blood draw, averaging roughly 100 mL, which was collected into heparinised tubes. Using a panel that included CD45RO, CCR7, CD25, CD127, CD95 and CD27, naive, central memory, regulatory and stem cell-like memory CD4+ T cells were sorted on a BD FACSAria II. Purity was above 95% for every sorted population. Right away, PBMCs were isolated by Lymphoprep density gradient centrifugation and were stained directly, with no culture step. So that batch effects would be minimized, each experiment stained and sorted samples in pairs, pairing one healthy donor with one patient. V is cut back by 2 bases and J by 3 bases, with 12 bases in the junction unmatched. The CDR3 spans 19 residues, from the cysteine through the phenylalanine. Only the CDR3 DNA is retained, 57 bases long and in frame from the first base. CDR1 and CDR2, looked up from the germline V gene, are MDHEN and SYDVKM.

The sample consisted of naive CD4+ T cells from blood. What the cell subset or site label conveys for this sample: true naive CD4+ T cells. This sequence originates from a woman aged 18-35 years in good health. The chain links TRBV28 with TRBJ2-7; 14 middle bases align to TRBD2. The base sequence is TGTGCCAGCAGTTTACCGGGACTAGCGGGAGATCCTACAGACTACGAGCAGTACTTC. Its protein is CASSLPGLAGDPTDYEQYF. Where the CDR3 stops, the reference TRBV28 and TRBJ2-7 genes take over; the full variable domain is DVKVTQSSRYLVKRTGEKVFLECVQDMDHENMFWYRQDPGLGLRLIYFSYDVKMKEKGDIPEGYSVSREKKERFSLILESASTNQTSMYLCASSLPGLAGDPTDYEQYFGPGTRLTVT.